These 8 T cell receptor beta chains were sequenced from one sample in a study of prognosis after radiotherapy for stage I lung cancer. It was by two-round multiplex PCR that TCR beta CDR3 was amplified from genomic DNA. Every TRBV and TRBJ gene had its own specific primer in first-round PCR. TCRdb analysed the multiplex PCR reads with MiXCR anew, one entry per CDR3 protein. Of about 15,000 distinct CDR3 sequences in the sample, under 50% were seen once. The sequences come from PBMCs, collected before or after stereotactic body radiation therapy (not recorded which). These receptor sequences come from a donor aged 50 or older with non-small cell lung cancer.

The chain uses TRBV15 and TRBJ2-1, with D perhaps TRBD1 (5 bases). CDR3 length equals 13 residues. CDR1 is LNHNV and CDR2 is YYDKDF in the germline V gene (reference sequence). V lost 6 bases and J 9 bases, leaving 15 bases between the germline ends. Here the CDR3 reads CATRRLGAPEQFF. CDR3 sequence (DNA): TGTGCCACCAGGAGATTAGGGGCTCCTGAGCAGTTCTTC.

This clonotype was picked up many times. The gene calls are TRBV5-1 and TRBJ2-7, with TRBD1 as a possible D gene (5 bases). CDR3 size: 13 residues. CDR1 and CDR2 (germline): SGHRS, YFSETQ. V dropped 2 bases and J dropped 7 bases, with 13 bases sitting between them. The CDR3 DNA is TGCGCCAGCAGCTTTACGGCAGGGCGAGAGCAGTACTTC. Translation gives CASSFTAGREQYF.

To note about this clonotype: A single base separates this from a much larger clone, so it may be a read error. This CDR3 reads CSARVGDTQYF. The CDR3, as DNA: TGCAGTGCTAGAGTGGGGGATACGCAGTATTTT. The rearrangement joins TRBV20-1 to TRBJ2-3; D gene ambiguous. Trimming removed 1 base at V and 6 bases at J, with 5 bases between. The CDR3 has 11 amino acids. Germline values: CDR1 DFQATT, CDR2 SNEGSKA (reference sequence).

In the case of this clonotype: This sequence may be a read error, since a much larger clone differs from it by one base. V usage is TRBV9 and J usage is TRBJ2-3; D remains unclear. The CDR3 is made up of 13 amino acids. CDR1 and CDR2 (germline): SGDLS, YYNGEE. The CDR3 bases are TGTGCCGGCAGCGTAGTGATAACAAGTGAGATTTATTTT. This gives the protein CAGSVVITSEIYF.

Points on this clonotype: A read error may produce the germline difference seen at one junction end. This rearrangement joins TRBV20-1 to TRBJ1-2; D not resolved. CDR1 and CDR2 from the germline V gene are DFQATT and SNEGSKA (reference sequence). The CDR3 has 13 amino acids. CDR3 DNA sequence: TGCAGTGCCCCTTTGGATGTTAACTATTGCTACACCTTC. Translating gives CSAPLDVNYCYTF.

This clonotype has ten or more counts. J is TRBJ1-5 and V is TRBV20-1, with D possibly TRBD1 on 5 matching bases. The V gene lost 0 bases and the J gene lost 7 bases, with 19 bases spanning the gap. There are 16 residues in the CDR3. Germline CDR1 is DFQATT and CDR2 is SNEGSKA (reference sequence). The CDR3 loop reads CSARDVWGGVLQPQHF. DNA for the CDR3: TGCAGTGCTAGAGATGTATGGGGCGGGGTTCTCCAGCCCCAGCATTTT.

This clonotype has a count of ten or more. The chain combines TRBV5-1 with TRBJ1-1; D perhaps matches TRBD1 (5 bases). The CDR3 runs to 16 residues. The V end lost 4 bases, the J end lost 4 bases, and 20 bases lay between the germline ends. Per the germline V gene, CDR1 is SGHRS and CDR2 is YFSETQ. Here the CDR3 reads CASSPLWVAQGTEAFF. CDR3 nucleotide sequence: TGCGCCAGCAGCCCCCTCTGGGTGGCCCAGGGCACTGAAGCTTTCTTT.

At least ten counts were recorded for this clonotype. The V and J genes are TRBV7-3 and TRBJ2-7, with unresolved D. V lost 3 bases and J 9 bases, leaving 0 bases between the germline ends. Germline CDR1 reads SGHTA; CDR2 reads FQGTGA. This CDR3 comprises 8 residues. This CDR3 reads CASSLQYF. DNA for the CDR3: TGTGCCAGCAGCTTGCAGTACTTC. Based on the CDR3 plus reference TRBV7-3 and TRBJ2-7, the full variable domain is GAGVSQTPSNKVTEKGKYVELRCDPISGHTALYWYRQSLGQGPEFLIYFQGTGAADDSGLPNDRFFAVRPEGSVSTLKIQRTERGDSAVYLCASSLQYFGPGTRLTVT.